These 8 T cell receptor beta chains originate from one sample sequenced in a study of CD4 T cells in relation to SARS-CoV-2 and coronaviruses. What these receptors recognize is not known. Data came from immunoSEQ multiplex PCR; TCRdb stores just in-frame clones and leaves some out. The repertoire consists of about 47,000 clones, with around 79% occurring once and the leading ten covering 1.4%. Input material: naive CD4+ T cells from PBMCs, cultured in vitro. Subset noted: naive CD4+ T cells isolated by negative enrichment. Receptor source: an adult with COVID-19.

The chain is built from TRBV6-2 or TRBV6-3 and TRBJ2-3, with TRBD1 matching 7 bases. Per germline, CDR1 MNHEY and CDR2 SVGEGT. The trim removed 2 bases at V and 3 bases at J, leaving 2 bases unmatched. The CDR3 has 14 amino acids. CDR3 sequence reads: CASSYRQGTDTQYF. The CDR3 coding sequence is TGTGCCAGCAGTTACCGACAGGGAACAGATACGCAGTATTTT.

The rearrangement joins TRBV11-2 to TRBJ1-2; 7 bases fit TRBD1. This CDR3 spans 12 amino acids. Looked up from germline, CDR1 is SGHAT and CDR2 is FQNNGV. Unmatched junction bases numbered 4, after V lost 8 bases and J lost 4 bases. DNA for the CDR3: TGTGCCAGCGGAGGACAGGCCTATGGCTACACCTTC. It encodes CASGGQAYGYTF.

Details on this clone: The same CDR3 arises from other DNA sequences in this sample as well. The chain joins TRBV12-3 or TRBV12-4 to TRBJ2-7; D not resolved. Trimming took 6 bases from V and 2 from J, leaving 5 bases between them. There are 11 residues in the CDR3. The CDR3 coding sequence is TGTGCCAGCAGCCATACCTACGAGCAGTACTTC. Translating it yields CASSHTYEQYF.

The CDR3 reads CASSPPRGGPGNTIYF. The CDR3 bases are TGTGCCAGCTCACCACCCCGTGGGGGGCCTGGAAACACCATATATTTT. J is TRBJ1-3 and V is TRBV18; possible D gene TRBD1, 6 bases. Germline assignment: CDR1 KGHSH and CDR2 LQKENI. The ends were cut back, 0 bases at V and 2 bases at J, with 11 bases in the middle. This CDR3 has 16 amino acids.

The J gene is TRBJ2-1, the V gene TRBV2; 11 bases map to TRBD2. CDR1 and CDR2 (germline): SNHLY, FYNNEI. The CDR3 is 15 amino acids. The ends lost 6 bases at V and 4 bases at J; junction bases unmatched: 5. As DNA, the CDR3 is TGTGCCAGCAGACCCGGACTAGCGGGTTACAATGAGCAGTTCTTC. Protein: CASRPGLAGYNEQFF.

The DNA of the CDR3 is TGTGCCAGCAGCATACGGACAGTCTCAGATACGCAGTATTTT. Its translation: CASSIRTVSDTQYF. The rearrangement uses TRBV9 and TRBJ2-3; tentative D call: TRBD1 (6 bases). The CDR3 is 14 residues long. The germline V gene has CDR1 SGDLS and CDR2 YYNGEE. The V gene lost 4 bases and the J gene lost 4 bases, with 13 bases spanning the gap. Supplemented by reference TRBV9 and TRBJ2-3, the full variable domain reads DSGVTQTPKHLITATGQRVTLRCSPRSGDLSVYWYQQSLDQGLQFLIQYYNGEERAKGNILERFSAQQFPDLHSELNLSSLELGDSALYFCASSIRTVSDTQYFGPGTRLTVL.

This clone showed up just once. The V and J genes are TRBV28 and TRBJ1-4; tentative D call: TRBD1 (5 bases). Germline V gene lookup returns CDR1 MDHEN and CDR2 SYDVKM. V was shortened by 6 bases and J by 4 bases, with 18 bases between the two germline ends. There are 16 residues in the CDR3. CDR3 DNA sequence: TGTGCCAGCAGCCGATTCCAGGGTACCCTTAATGAAAAACTGTTTTTT. It codes for CASSRFQGTLNEKLFF.

The CDR3 DNA is TGTGCCAGCAGCCAAGGCGGCGGACGGACCCAGTACTTC. Its protein is CASSQGGGRTQYF. The V gene is TRBV3-1 (or the pseudogene TRBV3-2), the J gene TRBJ2-5, with no clear D. Germline CDR1 LGHDT, CDR2 YNNKEL (reference sequence). The CDR3 loop spans 13 amino acids. Trimming removed 1 base at V and 7 bases at J, with 10 bases between.